This T cell receptor (beta chain) was sequenced for a study of blood T cell repertoires in COVID-19. Study details: Specimens from acute and convalescent COVID-19 originated in the United States, Italy and Spain. T cells, B-cell-depleted T cells, or PBMCs supplied cDNA or gDNA.

This clone was found once. Libraries were prepared by immunoSEQ multiplex PCR; TCRdb keeps only in-frame clonotypes and omits some of them. Of a few hundred thousand clones listed, approximately 90% are singletons. This CDR3 contains 20 residues. V lost 9 bases to trimming and J lost 0 bases; unmatched junction nucleotides: 18. Germline CDR1 LNHNV, CDR2 YYDKDF (reference sequence). V gene TRBV15 combines with J gene TRBJ2-3, with 13 bases that match TRBD2. Sequenced input: peripheral blood. The receptor's source is a man aged 60 to 69 who had recovered from COVID-19. CDR3 protein: CATVRRTSGGCITSTDTQYF. The CDR3 region has the DNA TGTGCCACGGTAAGGAGGACTAGCGGGGGTTGCATTACTAGCACAGATACGCAGTATTTT.